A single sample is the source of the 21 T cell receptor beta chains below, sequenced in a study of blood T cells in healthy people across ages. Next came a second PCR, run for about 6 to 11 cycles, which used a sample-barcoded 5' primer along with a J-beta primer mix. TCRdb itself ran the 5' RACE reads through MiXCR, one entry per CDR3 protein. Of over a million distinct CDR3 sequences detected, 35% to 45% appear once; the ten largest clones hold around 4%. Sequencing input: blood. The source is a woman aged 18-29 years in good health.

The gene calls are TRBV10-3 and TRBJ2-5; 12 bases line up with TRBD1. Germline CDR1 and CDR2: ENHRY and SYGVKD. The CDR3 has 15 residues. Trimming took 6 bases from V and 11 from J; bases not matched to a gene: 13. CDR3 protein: CAISGGTGGLNEQYF. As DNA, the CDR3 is TGTGCCATCAGCGGTGGGACAGGGGGCCTCAATGAGCAGTACTTC.

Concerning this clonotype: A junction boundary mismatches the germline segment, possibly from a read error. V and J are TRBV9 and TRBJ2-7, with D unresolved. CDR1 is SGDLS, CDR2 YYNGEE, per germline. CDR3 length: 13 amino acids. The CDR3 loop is CTSSVGSIGEQYF. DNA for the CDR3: TGTACCAGCAGCGTCGGAAGCATCGGTGAGCAGTACTTC. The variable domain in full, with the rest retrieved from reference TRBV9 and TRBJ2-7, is DSGVTQTPKHLITATGQRVTLRCSPRSGDLSVYWYQQSLDQGLQFLIQYYNGEERAKGNILERFSAQQFPDLHSELNLSSLELGDSALYFCTSSVGSIGEQYFGPGTRLTVT.

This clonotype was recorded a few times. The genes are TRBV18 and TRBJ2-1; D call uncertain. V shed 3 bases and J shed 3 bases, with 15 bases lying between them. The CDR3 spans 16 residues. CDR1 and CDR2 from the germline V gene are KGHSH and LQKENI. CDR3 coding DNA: TGTGCCAGCTCACCTCTCAGCAGTGGGGTCTACAATGAGCAGTTCTTC. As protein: CASSPLSSGVYNEQFF.

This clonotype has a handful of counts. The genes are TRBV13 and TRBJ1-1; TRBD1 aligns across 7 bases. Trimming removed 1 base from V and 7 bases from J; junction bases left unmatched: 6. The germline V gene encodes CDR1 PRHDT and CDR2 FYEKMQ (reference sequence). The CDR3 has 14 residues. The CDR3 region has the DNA TGTGCCAGCAGCTTAGTTGTAGGGGGCGGTGAAGCTTTCTTT. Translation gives CASSLVVGGGEAFF.

The CDR3 DNA reads TGTGCCAGCAGCATACTTCGGGTTCCCGTTGGGAATACGCAGTATTTT. The encoded protein is CASSILRVPVGNTQYF. The chain combines TRBV7-9 with TRBJ2-3; D ambiguous. V shed 5 bases and J shed 7 bases, with 22 bases lying between them. CDR3 length: 16 residues. Per the germline V gene, CDR1 is SEHNR and CDR2 is FQNEAQ (reference sequence).

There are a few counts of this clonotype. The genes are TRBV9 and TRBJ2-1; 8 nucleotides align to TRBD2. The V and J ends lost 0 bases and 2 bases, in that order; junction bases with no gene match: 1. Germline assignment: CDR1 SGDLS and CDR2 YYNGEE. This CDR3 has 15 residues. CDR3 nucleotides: TGTGCCAGCAGCGTAGTCGGGAGGGCCTACAATGAGCAGTTCTTC. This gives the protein CASSVVGRAYNEQFF.

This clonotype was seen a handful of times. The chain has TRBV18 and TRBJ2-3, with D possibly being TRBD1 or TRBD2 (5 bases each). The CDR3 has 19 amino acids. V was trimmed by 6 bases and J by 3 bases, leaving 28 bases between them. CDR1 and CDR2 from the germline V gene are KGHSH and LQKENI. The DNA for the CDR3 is TGTGCCAGCTCCCCCGGTGAGGGACGGACCTCTCCGTCTACAGATACGCAGTATTTT. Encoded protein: CASSPGEGRTSPSTDTQYF.

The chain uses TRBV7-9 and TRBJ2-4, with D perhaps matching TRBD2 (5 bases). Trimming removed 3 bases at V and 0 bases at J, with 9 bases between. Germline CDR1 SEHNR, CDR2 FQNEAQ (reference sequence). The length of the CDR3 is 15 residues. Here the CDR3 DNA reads TGTGCCAGCAGCTTTCCAGAGGGAGCCAAAAACATTCAGTACTTC. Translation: CASSFPEGAKNIQYF.

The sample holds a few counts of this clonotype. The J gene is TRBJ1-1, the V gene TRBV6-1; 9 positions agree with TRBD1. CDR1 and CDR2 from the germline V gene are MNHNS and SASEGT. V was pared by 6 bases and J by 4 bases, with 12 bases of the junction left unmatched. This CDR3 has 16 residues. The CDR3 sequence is CASRTLPQGQGTEAFF. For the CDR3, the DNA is TGTGCCAGCAGGACACTACCCCAGGGACAGGGCACTGAAGCTTTCTTT.

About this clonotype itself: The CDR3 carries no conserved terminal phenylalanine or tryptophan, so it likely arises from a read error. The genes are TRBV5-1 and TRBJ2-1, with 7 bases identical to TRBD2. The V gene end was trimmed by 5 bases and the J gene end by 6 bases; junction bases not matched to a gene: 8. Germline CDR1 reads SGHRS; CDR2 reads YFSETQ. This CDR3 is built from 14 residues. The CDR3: CASRVATSLNEQFL. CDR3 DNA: TGCGCCAGCAGGGTCGCGACTAGCCTCAATGAGCAGTTCTTG.

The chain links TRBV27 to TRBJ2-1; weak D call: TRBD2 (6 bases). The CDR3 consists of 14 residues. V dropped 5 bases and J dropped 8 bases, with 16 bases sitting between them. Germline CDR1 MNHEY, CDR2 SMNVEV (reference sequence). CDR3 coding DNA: TGTGCCAGCAGTGTACTCGGGAGTGGCGATGAGCAGTTCTTC. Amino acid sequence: CASSVLGSGDEQFF.

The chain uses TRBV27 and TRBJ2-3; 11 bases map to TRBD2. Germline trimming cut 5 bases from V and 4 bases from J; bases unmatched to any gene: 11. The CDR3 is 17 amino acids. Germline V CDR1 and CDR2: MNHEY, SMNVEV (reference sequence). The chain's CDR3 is CASSRGLAGSSADTQYF. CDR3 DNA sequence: TGTGCCAGCAGTCGCGGACTAGCGGGTTCTAGCGCAGATACGCAGTATTTT.

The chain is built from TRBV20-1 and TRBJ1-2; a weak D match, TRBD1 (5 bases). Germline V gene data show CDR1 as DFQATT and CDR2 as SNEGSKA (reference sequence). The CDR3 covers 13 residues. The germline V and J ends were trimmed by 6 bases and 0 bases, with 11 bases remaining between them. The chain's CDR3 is CSAMPGANYGYTF. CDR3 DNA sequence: TGCAGTGCCATGCCGGGGGCTAACTATGGCTACACCTTC.

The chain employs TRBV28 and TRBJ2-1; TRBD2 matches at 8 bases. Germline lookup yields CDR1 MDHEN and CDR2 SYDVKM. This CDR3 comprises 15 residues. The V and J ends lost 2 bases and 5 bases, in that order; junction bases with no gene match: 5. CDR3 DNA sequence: TGTGCCAGCAGTTTAATGGTAGCGGGACACAATGAGCAGTTCTTC. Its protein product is CASSLMVAGHNEQFF.

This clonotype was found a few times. This CDR3 reads CASSLGGGNLRYEQYF. For the CDR3, the DNA is TGTGCCAGCAGCTTAGGTGGTGGCAACTTACGCTACGAGCAGTACTTC. The genes are TRBV7-2 and TRBJ2-7; no reliable D call. Between the trimmed V and J ends, which lost 1 base and 3 bases, there was a span of 16 bases. CDR1 is SGHTA, CDR2 FQGNSA, per germline. The CDR3 consists of 16 residues.

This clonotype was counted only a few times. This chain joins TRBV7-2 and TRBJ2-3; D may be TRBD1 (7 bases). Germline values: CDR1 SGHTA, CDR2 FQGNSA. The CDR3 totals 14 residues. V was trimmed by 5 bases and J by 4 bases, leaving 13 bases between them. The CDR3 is CASSPGGMPDTQYF. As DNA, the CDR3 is TGTGCCAGCAGCCCAGGGGGGATGCCAGATACGCAGTATTTT.

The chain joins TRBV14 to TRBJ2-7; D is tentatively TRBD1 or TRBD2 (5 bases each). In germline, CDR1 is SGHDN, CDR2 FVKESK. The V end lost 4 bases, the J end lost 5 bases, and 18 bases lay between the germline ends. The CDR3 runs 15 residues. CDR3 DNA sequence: TGTGCCAGCAGCCGCAAAACAGGACTCCGAGACGAGCAGTACTTC. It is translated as CASSRKTGLRDEQYF.

In DNA, the CDR3 is TGCAGTGCTAGAGAAGGCGGCAGGGGGCCCTTAAATGAGCAGTACTTC. It encodes CSAREGGRGPLNEQYF. The V gene is TRBV20-1, the J gene TRBJ2-7; 8 bases are shared with TRBD1. The CDR3 extends over 16 amino acids. From germline, CDR1 is DFQATT and CDR2 SNEGSKA (reference sequence). Unmatched junction bases numbered 14, after V lost 0 bases and J lost 7 bases.

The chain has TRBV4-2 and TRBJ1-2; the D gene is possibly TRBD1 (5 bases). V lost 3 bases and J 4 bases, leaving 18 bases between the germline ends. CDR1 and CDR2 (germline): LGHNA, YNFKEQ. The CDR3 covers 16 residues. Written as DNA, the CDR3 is TGTGCCAGCAGCCATTCCCTAGGGGATGACCTCTATGGCTACACCTTC. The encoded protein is CASSHSLGDDLYGYTF.

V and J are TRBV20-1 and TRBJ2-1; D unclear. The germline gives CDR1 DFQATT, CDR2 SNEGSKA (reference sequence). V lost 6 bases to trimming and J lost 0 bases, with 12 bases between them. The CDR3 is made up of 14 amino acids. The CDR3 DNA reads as TGCAGTGCAACAAAAGGCGACTCCTACAATGAGCAGTTCTTC. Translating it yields CSATKGDSYNEQFF.

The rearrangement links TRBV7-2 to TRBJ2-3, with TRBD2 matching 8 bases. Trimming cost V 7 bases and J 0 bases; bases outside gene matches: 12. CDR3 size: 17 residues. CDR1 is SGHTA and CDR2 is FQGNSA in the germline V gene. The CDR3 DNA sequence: TGTGCCAGCACTTCCCACCGGGGGGGATCCAGCACAGATACGCAGTATTTT. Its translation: CASTSHRGGSSTDTQYF. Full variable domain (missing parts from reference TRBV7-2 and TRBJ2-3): GAGVSQSPSNKVTEKGKDVELRCDPISGHTALYWYRQSLGQGLEFLIYFQGNSAPDKSGLPSDRFSAERTGGSVSTLTIQRTQQEDSAVYLCASTSHRGGSSTDTQYFGPGTRLTVL.